This TCR beta chain was observed in a study of blood T cells in healthy people across ages. Then a second PCR, running about 7 to 11 cycles, was carried out with a sample-barcoded 5' primer and a J-beta primer mix. TCRdb used MiXCR to reprocess the 5' RACE reads, holding one entry per CDR3 protein. The top ten hold around 7.7% of the sample, which has 1.5 million to 2 million distinct CDR3 sequences, 28% seen once. The germline V gene has CDR1 LGHDT and CDR2 YNNKEL (reference sequence). CDR3 length: 17 residues. The sequenced sample consisted of blood. The rearrangement links TRBV3-1 to TRBJ2-7; the match to TRBD1 covers 8 bases. The J call may be in error: the DNA end matches TRBJ2-1 better. The sequence came from a woman in her twenties or thirties in good health. For the CDR3, the DNA is TGTGCCAGCAGCCAAACCGTGGGGACAGGCGTTTTTAATGAGCAGTTCTTC. This encodes CASSQTVGTGVFNEQFF.